The rows below give T cell receptor beta chains drawn from one sample of a study of cytomegalovirus exposure and HLA in healthy donors. The method was immunoSEQ multiplex PCR; TCRdb's version includes in-frame clones alone and lacks a portion of them. The sample lists 150,000 to 200,000 clones; approximately 80% were seen once. Sequencing used PBMCs. These receptors were taken from a woman aged 50 to 60 in good health and CMV-seronegative. The CDR3 runs from the conserved cysteine through the conserved F or W. The D gene is left open where the match is weak. Only part of the rows carry a size: once, few, many, or a class if the clone is expanded.

16	TRBD2	TRBV4-1	NA	TRBJ2-3	CASSQGGGLLTDTQYF	TGCGCCAGCAGCCAAGGCGGGGGATTACTCACAGATACGCAGTATTTT
17	NA	TRBV19	few	TRBJ2-7	CASSRRPWSGAAYEQYF	TGTGCCAGTAGTAGAAGGCCTTGGTCAGGGGCCGCCTACGAGCAGTACTTC
14	NA	TRBV19	NA	TRBJ1-2	CASRIYQGSYGYTF	TGTGCCAGTAGAATCTATCAGGGATCTTATGGCTACACCTTC
14	NA	TRBV27	NA	TRBJ2-7	CASRQIGGPYEQYF	TGTGCCAGCAGACAAATCGGGGGGCCCTACGAGCAGTACTTC
13	NA	TRBV7-9	few	TRBJ1-2	CASSPVVFYGYTF	TGTGCCAGCAGCCCAGTTGTCTTCTATGGCTACACCTTC
17	TRBD2	TRBV28	NA	TRBJ2-1	CASSPKGLAGSYNEQFF	TGTGCCAGCAGTCCAAAAGGGCTAGCGGGCTCTTACAATGAGCAGTTCTTC
15	NA	TRBV15	NA	TRBJ1-2	CATSREAPRSYGYTF	TGTGCCACCAGCAGAGAAGCCCCTCGAAGCTATGGCTACACCTTC
15	NA	TRBV6-4	once	TRBJ1-4	CASGRALSTNEKLFF	TGTGCCAGCGGCAGGGCCCTTTCAACTAATGAAAAACTGTTTTTT
12	NA	TRBV5-4	NA	TRBJ2-1	CASSLDNNEQFF	TGTGCCAGCAGCTTGGACAACAATGAGCAGTTCTTC
16	TRBD1	TRBV4-1	NA	TRBJ1-2	CASSHTRTGAGYGYTF	TGCGCCAGCAGCCATACAAGGACAGGGGCGGGGTATGGCTACACCTTC
14	TRBD2	TRBV28	NA	TRBJ2-7	CASSFVAGPYEQYF	TGTGCCAGCAGTTTTGTAGCGGGACCCTACGAGCAGTACTTC
14	NA	TRBV27	NA	TRBJ1-1	CASSLTDRNTEAFF	TGTGCCAGCAGCCTGACGGACAGGAACACTGAAGCTTTCTTT
14	NA	TRBV28	NA	TRBJ2-7	CASSLSNRVYEQYF	TGTGCCAGCAGCTTAAGCAACCGCGTCTACGAGCAGTACTTC
13	NA	TRBV28	NA	TRBJ1-5	CASSLFTTQPQHF	TGTGCCAGCAGTTTATTTACTACCCAGCCCCAGCATTTT
17	NA	TRBV7-9	NA	TRBJ1-4	CSSSDPELTGLNEKLFF	TGTTCCAGCAGCGACCCAGAGTTGACAGGTCTTAATGAAAAACTGTTTTTT
14	NA	TRBV7-8	NA	TRBJ2-3	CASSPAAAGDTQYF	TGTGCCAGCAGCCCAGCGGCTGCAGGGGATACGCAATATTTT
15	TRBD2	TRBV5-1	NA	TRBJ2-3	CASSLGLAGEDTQYF	TGCGCCAGCAGCTTGGGACTAGCGGGAGAAGATACGCAGTATTTT
15	TRBD2	TRBV15	NA	TRBJ2-3	CATSRDFGSGKTQYF	TGTGCCACCAGCAGAGATTTTGGTAGCGGGAAAACGCAGTATTTT
16	TRBD1	TRBV28	NA	TRBJ2-2	CASSFPGTGSMGELFF	TGTGCCAGCAGTTTTCCCGGGACAGGGAGTATGGGGGAGCTGTTTTTT
12	NA	TRBV2	NA	TRBJ2-5	CASSDRSQTQYF	TGTGCCAGCAGTGATCGTAGCCAGACCCAGTACTTC
13	NA	TRBV7-9	NA	TRBJ2-7	CASSFPGQDEQYF	TGTGCCAGCAGCTTCCCTGGGCAAGACGAGCAGTACTTC
14	TRBD1	TRBV2	NA	TRBJ2-5	CASSGQTSSETQYF	TGTGCCAGCTCGGGACAGACATCCTCGGAGACCCAGTACTTC
18	TRBD2	TRBV13	few	TRBJ2-1	CASSLGGLAGGSDNEQFF	TGTGCCAGCAGCTTAGGAGGGTTAGCGGGAGGGTCGGACAATGAGCAGTTCTTC
15	NA	TRBV25-1	NA	TRBJ1-3	CASSESDGSGNTIYF	TGTGCCAGCAGTGAATCTGACGGGTCTGGAAACACCATATATTTT
14	TRBD1	TRBV5-8	NA	TRBJ2-5	CASSPGTGGETQYF	TGTGCCAGCAGCCCCGGGACAGGTGGAGAGACCCAGTACTTC
15	NA	TRBV5-1	few	TRBJ1-1	CASSPGHPRGSEAFF	TGCGCCAGCAGCCCGGGACACCCAAGGGGGTCTGAAGCTTTCTTT
14	NA	TRBV6-1	NA	TRBJ1-5	CASSEPGANQPQHF	TGTGCCAGCAGTGAACCAGGGGCAAATCAGCCCCAGCATTTT